This T cell receptor (beta chain) was recovered during a study of cytomegalovirus exposure and HLA in healthy donors. Repertoires were generated with immunoSEQ multiplex PCR, while TCRdb's copy carries only in-frame clones and drops some. The sample has over 200,000 clones; about nine tenths are singletons. The CDR3 runs 15 residues. Trimming took 3 bases from V and 1 from J, leaving 9 bases between them. CDR1 is MRHNA, CDR2 SNTAGT, per germline. This chain uses TRBV6-4 with TRBJ2-2; tentative D call: TRBD1 (5 bases). The source material was PBMCs. The sequence came from a woman under 30 in good health and CMV-seropositive. The CDR3 bases are TGTGCCAGCAGTGAGCAGGGTGAGAACACCGGGGAGCTGTTTTTT. This translates into CASSEQGENTGELFF.